These 4 T cell receptor beta chains originate from one sample sequenced in a study of CDR3 diversity in severe acne. TCRdb re-called the PCR reads through MiXCR, storing one row per CDR3 protein. The sample yields about 76,000 distinct CDR3 sequences, 45% to 65% seen once. Input material: blood. These receptors originate from a male donor in good health, without acne.

This clonotype was seen ten or more times. The genes are TRBV12-3 or TRBV12-4 and TRBJ1-2, with 10 bases that match TRBD1. The CDR3 consists of 14 residues. V was pared by 3 bases and J by 8 bases, with 6 bases of the junction left unmatched. This CDR3 is CASSLPGQGFGYTF. CDR3 nucleotides: TGTGCCAGCAGTTTGCCGGGACAGGGGTTCGGCTACACCTTC.

About this clonotype: As the CDR3 is not closed by the conserved phenylalanine or tryptophan, this likely results from a read error. CDR3 amino acids: CASSPTGTGRYEQYL. CDR3 bases: TGTGCCAGCAGTCCAACCGGGACAGGGAGATACGAGCAGTACCTC. The gene calls are TRBV7-6 and TRBJ2-7; 9 bases match TRBD1. Germline lookup yields CDR1 SGHVS and CDR2 FNYEAQ. The CDR3 covers 15 residues. V shed 6 bases, J shed 4 bases, and the junction held 10 bases outside the gene matches.

The chain employs TRBV20-1 and TRBJ2-3; a weak D match, TRBD1 (5 bases). The CDR3 spans 12 residues. V dropped 6 bases and J dropped 5 bases, with 12 bases sitting between them. Germline values: CDR1 DFQATT, CDR2 SNEGSKA (reference sequence). As DNA, the CDR3 is TGCAGTGCCGCCGCAGGGCAAGATACGCAGTATTTT. This encodes CSAAAGQDTQYF.

This sequence joins TRBV7-9 and TRBJ2-7; 7 positions agree with TRBD1. The CDR3 is made up of 15 amino acids. V was clipped by 0 bases and J by 7 bases; unmatched bases: 9. CDR1 is SEHNR and CDR2 is FQNEAQ in the germline V gene (reference sequence). The CDR3 reads CASSLASDRAGEQYF. The CDR3 nucleotides are TGTGCCAGCAGCTTAGCTTCTGACAGGGCCGGGGAGCAGTACTTC.